A selection of T cell receptor beta chains follows, all from one sample in a study of immune heterogeneity within non-small cell lung tumors. MiXCR was run by TCRdb on the multiplex PCR reads, yielding one entry per CDR3 protein. The sample records approximately 15,000 distinct CDR3 sequences, 28% being singletons. The sequencing sample was made of lung tumor tissue. The receptors were sampled from a man aged 35-49 years with non-small cell lung cancer. Both conserved end residues are part of each CDR3. A D gene is named only where the DNA matches it firmly. Size is stated for part of the rows, as once, few or many counts, or as a class when the clone is expanded.

v_gene,j_gene,d_gene,abundance,CDR3aa,CDR3nt
TRBV6-1,TRBJ2-1,TRBD1,medium-sized,CASKSGGSFDEQFF,TGTGCCAGCAAATCAGGGGGCTCATTTGATGAGCAGTTCTTC
TRBV11-2,TRBJ1-2,.,.,CASSLDRNYGYTF,TGTGCCAGCAGCTTAGACAGAAACTATGGCTACACCTTC
TRBV18,TRBJ1-2,.,few,CASSPRQDGYGYTF,TGTGCCAGCTCACCACGGCAGGACGGCTATGGCTACACCTTC
TRBV7-9,TRBJ2-1,TRBD2,once,CASSSGLAGVSEQFF,TGTGCCAGCAGCTCGGGACTAGCGGGAGTGAGCGAGCAGTTCTTC
TRBV20-1,TRBJ1-2,TRBD1,many,CSAREGTGVTYGYTF,TGCAGTGCCAGGGAAGGGACAGGGGTGACCTATGGCTACACCTTC
TRBV5-8,TRBJ1-1,.,few,CASSFRGLNTEAFF,TGTGCCAGCAGTTTCAGGGGCCTGAACACTGAAGCTTTCTTT
TRBV24-1,TRBJ2-3,TRBD2,few,CATSDPGLAGGGTDTQYF,TGTGCCACCAGTGACCCCGGACTAGCGGGGGGGGGCACAGATACGCAGTATTTT
TRBV2,TRBJ2-7,TRBD1,medium-sized,CASSERGLPYEQYF,TGTGCCAGCAGTGAGAGGGGGCTCCCCTACGAGCAGTACTTC
TRBV7-9,TRBJ2-6,TRBD1,.,CASSPGQGRSGASVLTF,TGTGCCAGCAGCCCAGGACAGGGGAGGTCTGGGGCCAGCGTCCTGACTTTC
TRBV20-1,TRBJ1-6,TRBD1,medium-sized,CSAKSQGVSYNSPLHF,TGCAGTGCTAAGAGCCAGGGGGTCTCCTATAATTCACCCCTCCACTTT
TRBV4-1,TRBJ1-5,TRBD1,many,CASSGRTGGIDQPQHF,TGCGCCAGCAGCGGCAGAACAGGGGGTATTGATCAGCCCCAGCATTTT
TRBV20-1,TRBJ2-3,TRBD2,many,CSASPSGVTDTQYF,TGCAGTGCTAGTCCTAGCGGGGTCACAGATACGCAGTATTTT
TRBV14,TRBJ2-1,TRBD2,medium-sized,CASSQFLSGRAHEQFF,TGTGCCAGCAGCCAATTTCTTAGCGGGAGGGCCCATGAGCAGTTCTTC
TRBV19,TRBJ2-1,TRBD2,medium-sized,CASSTTSGEYNEQFF,TGTGCCAGTAGTACAACTAGCGGGGAATACAATGAGCAGTTCTTC
TRBV6-2/TRBV6-3,TRBJ2-6,.,medium-sized,CASTKPDTSSGANVLTF,TGTGCCAGCACCAAACCGGACACCTCTTCTGGGGCCAACGTCCTGACTTTC
TRBV7-2,TRBJ2-4,TRBD2,few,CASSLGPAGDFGAKNIQYF,TGTGCCAGCAGCTTAGGTCCAGCGGGAGACTTTGGAGCCAAAAACATTCAGTACTTC
TRBV6-1,TRBJ2-1,TRBD2,once,CASRTSSYNEQFF,TGTGCCAGCCGGACTAGTTCCTACAATGAGCAGTTCTTC
TRBV7-2,TRBJ2-7,TRBD2,.,CASSFMGGNEQYF,TGTGCCAGCAGCTTCATGGGAGGGAACGAGCAGTACTTC
TRBV29-1,TRBJ2-1,.,few,CSVEGGLISYNEQFF,TGCAGCGTCGAGGGGGGGCTTATCTCCTACAATGAGCAGTTCTTC
TRBV20-1,TRBJ2-7,TRBD2,medium-sized,CSARDGLAGYEQYF,TGCAGTGCTAGGGACGGACTAGCGGGATACGAGCAGTACTTC
TRBV7-9,TRBJ2-5,.,.,CASSADPVVFETQYF,TGTGCCAGCAGCGCGGACCCAGTGGTTTTTGAGACCCAGTACTTC
TRBV28,TRBJ2-2,.,.,CASSGRNTGELFF,TGTGCCAGCAGTGGTAGGAACACCGGGGAGCTGTTTTTT
TRBV11-2,TRBJ2-7,.,medium-sized,CASSLRPNPDYEQYF,TGTGCCAGCAGCTTACGGCCAAACCCAGACTACGAGCAGTACTTC
TRBV24-1,TRBJ2-1,TRBD2,many,CATSDTGTSGNLSPYNEQFF,TGTGCCACCAGTGATACGGGGACTAGCGGTAACCTGAGCCCCTACAATGAGCAGTTCTTC
TRBV11-2,TRBJ1-2,.,medium-sized,CASSLSKGGYTF,TGTGCCAGCAGCTTATCTAAGGGTGGCTACACCTTC
TRBV11-2,TRBJ2-7,.,many,CASSKPGVSSYEQYF,TGTGCCAGCAGCAAACCGGGAGTCAGCTCCTACGAGCAGTACTTC
TRBV5-6,TRBJ2-1,.,once,CASSLLRRDEQFF,TGTGCCAGCAGCTTGTTACGAAGGGATGAGCAGTTCTTC
TRBV7-9,TRBJ2-7,TRBD2,many,CASRPPSGSPYEQYF,TGTGCCAGCAGACCTCCTAGCGGGAGCCCCTACGAGCAGTACTTC
TRBV20-1,TRBJ2-3,.,.,CSASGNPTDTQYF,TGCAGTGCTAGTGGGAATCCCACAGATACGCAGTATTTT
TRBV5-1,TRBJ1-5,.,.,CASSSQPIGGNQPQHF,TGCGCCAGCAGTTCCCAGCCTATTGGGGGCAATCAGCCCCAGCATTTT
TRBV12-3/TRBV12-4,TRBJ2-7,.,medium-sized,CASRDSKRGGEQYF,TGTGCCAGCAGGGACAGCAAGAGGGGCGGCGAGCAGTACTTC
TRBV28,TRBJ1-5,.,hyperexpanded,CASAHDLQGIQPQHF,TGTGCCAGCGCGCATGACCTACAGGGAATTCAGCCCCAGCATTTT
TRBV5-6,TRBJ2-3,.,few,CASSLGYTQYF,TGTGCCAGCAGCTTGGGGTATACGCAGTATTTT
TRBV5-4,TRBJ1-4,TRBD1,.,CASSLWTGGSEKLFF,TGTGCCAGCAGTTTATGGACAGGGGGCAGCGAAAAACTGTTTTTT
TRBV12-3/TRBV12-4,TRBJ2-1,.,many,CASSLRGGEQFF,TGTGCCAGCAGTTTGAGGGGAGGTGAGCAGTTCTTC
TRBV9,TRBJ2-1,TRBD2,medium-sized,CASSEGTSGSPPFF,TGTGCCAGCAGCGAGGGGACTAGCGGGAGTCCTCCGTTCTTC
TRBV11-3,TRBJ2-3,.,many,CASSLVSGSSTDTQYF,TGTGCCAGCAGCTTAGTTTCGGGGAGCTCCACAGATACGCAGTATTTT
TRBV5-6,TRBJ2-2,.,.,CASRLRGKNTGELFF,TGTGCCAGCAGGCTTAGAGGGAAGAACACCGGGGAGCTGTTTTTT
TRBV6-2/TRBV6-3,TRBJ2-2,.,.,CASTTGLWTGELFF,TGTGCCAGCACCACGGGGTTGTGGACCGGGGAGCTGTTTTTT
TRBV5-1,TRBJ2-7,TRBD1,many,CASSRKQGAYEQYF,TGCGCCAGCAGTAGAAAGCAGGGGGCTTACGAGCAGTACTTC
TRBV29-1,TRBJ2-2,TRBD1,few,CSVQGQANGELFF,TGCAGCGTCCAAGGACAGGCTAACGGGGAGCTGTTTTTT
TRBV18,TRBJ2-2,.,few,CASSPVRFLDGELFF,TGTGCCAGCTCACCAGTGCGGTTTTTGGACGGGGAGCTGTTTTTT